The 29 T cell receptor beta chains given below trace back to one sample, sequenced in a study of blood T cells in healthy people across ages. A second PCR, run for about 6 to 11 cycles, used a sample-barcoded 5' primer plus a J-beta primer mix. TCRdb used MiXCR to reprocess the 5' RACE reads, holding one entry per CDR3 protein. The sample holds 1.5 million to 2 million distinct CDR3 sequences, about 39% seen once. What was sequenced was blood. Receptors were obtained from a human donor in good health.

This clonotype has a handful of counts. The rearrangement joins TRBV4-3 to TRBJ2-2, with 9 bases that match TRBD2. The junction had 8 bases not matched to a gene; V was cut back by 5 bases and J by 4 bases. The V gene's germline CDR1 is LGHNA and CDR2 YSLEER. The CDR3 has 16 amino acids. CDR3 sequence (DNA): TGCGCCAGCAGCGAACGAGCGGGGGGAATCACCGGGGAGCTGTTTTTT. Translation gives CASSERAGGITGELFF.

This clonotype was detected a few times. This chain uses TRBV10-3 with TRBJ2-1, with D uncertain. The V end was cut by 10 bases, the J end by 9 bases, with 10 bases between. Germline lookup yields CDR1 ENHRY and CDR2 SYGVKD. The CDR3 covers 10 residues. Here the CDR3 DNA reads TGTGCCACCACACGGAGTGAGCAGTTCTTC. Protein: CATTRSEQFF.

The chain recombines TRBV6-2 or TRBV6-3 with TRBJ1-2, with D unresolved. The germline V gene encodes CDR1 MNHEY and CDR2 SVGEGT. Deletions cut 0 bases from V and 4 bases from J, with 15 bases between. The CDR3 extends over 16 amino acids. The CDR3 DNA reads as TGTGCCAGCAGTTACTCGTTGATTGAAATTCTCTATGGCTACACCTTC. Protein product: CASSYSLIEILYGYTF.

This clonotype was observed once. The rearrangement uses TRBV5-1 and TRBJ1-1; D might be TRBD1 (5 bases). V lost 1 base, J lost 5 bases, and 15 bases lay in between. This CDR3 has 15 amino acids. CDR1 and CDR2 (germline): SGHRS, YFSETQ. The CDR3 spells CASSLIGREKTEAFF. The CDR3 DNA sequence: TGCGCCAGCAGCTTGATTGGCAGGGAGAAGACTGAAGCTTTCTTT. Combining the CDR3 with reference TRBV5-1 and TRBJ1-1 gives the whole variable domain KAGVTQTPRYLIKTRGQQVTLSCSPISGHRSVSWYQQTPGQGLQFLFEYFSETQRNKGNFPGRFSGRQFSNSRSEMNVSTLELGDSALYLCASSLIGREKTEAFFGQGTRLTVV.

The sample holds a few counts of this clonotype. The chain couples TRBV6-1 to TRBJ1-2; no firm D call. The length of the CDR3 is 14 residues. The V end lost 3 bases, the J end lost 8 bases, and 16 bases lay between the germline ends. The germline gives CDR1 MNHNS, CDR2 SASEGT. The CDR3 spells CASSDLLQSGGYTF. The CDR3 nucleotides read TGTGCCAGCAGTGACTTACTTCAATCCGGCGGCTACACCTTC.

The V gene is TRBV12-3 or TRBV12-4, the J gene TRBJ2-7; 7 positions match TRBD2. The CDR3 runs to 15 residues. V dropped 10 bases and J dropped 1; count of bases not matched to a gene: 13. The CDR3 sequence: CAIRKEGGNSYEQYF. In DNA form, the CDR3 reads TGTGCCATCCGTAAGGAGGGAGGGAATTCCTACGAGCAGTACTTC.

CDR3 amino acids: CSVVDRQTNYGYTF. The DNA for the CDR3 is TGCAGCGTTGTAGACAGACAAACTAACTATGGCTACACCTTC. The chain employs TRBV29-1 and TRBJ1-2, with a possible D match to TRBD1 (5 bases). This CDR3 has 14 residues. CDR1 and CDR2 (germline): SQVTM, ANQGSEA. V was shortened by 4 bases and J by 0 bases, with 12 bases between the two germline ends.

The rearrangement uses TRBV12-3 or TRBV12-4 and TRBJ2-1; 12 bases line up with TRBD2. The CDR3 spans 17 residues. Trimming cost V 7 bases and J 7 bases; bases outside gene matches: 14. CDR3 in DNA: TGTGCCAGCAACCACCGAGCTAGCGGGGGGGCGGGGAATGAGCAGTTCTTC. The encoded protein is CASNHRASGGAGNEQFF.

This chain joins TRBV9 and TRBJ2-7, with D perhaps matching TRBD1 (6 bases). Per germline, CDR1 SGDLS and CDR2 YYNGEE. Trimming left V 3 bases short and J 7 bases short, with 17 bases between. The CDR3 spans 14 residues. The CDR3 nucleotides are TGTGCCAGCAGCGCCAGGGGCCACGAGGTTGAGCAGTACTTC. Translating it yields CASSARGHEVEQYF.

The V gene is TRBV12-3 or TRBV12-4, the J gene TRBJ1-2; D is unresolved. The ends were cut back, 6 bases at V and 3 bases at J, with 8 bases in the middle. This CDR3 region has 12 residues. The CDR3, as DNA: TGTGCCAGCAGCCCACATGACTATGGCTACACCTTC. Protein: CASSPHDYGYTF.

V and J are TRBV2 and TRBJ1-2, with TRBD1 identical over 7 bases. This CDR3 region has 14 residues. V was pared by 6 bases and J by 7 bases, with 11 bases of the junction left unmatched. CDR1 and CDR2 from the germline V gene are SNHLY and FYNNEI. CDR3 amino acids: CASSTGVPIGGYTF. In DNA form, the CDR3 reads TGTGCCAGCAGCACAGGGGTACCTATTGGTGGCTACACCTTC.

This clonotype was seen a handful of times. The CDR3 DNA is TGTGCCAGCAGCCCCAGTAGGATGAACACTGAAGCTTTCTTT. It codes for CASSPSRMNTEAFF. V and J are TRBV7-3 and TRBJ1-1; D is undetermined. The germline V gene encodes CDR1 SGHTA and CDR2 FQGTGA. Trimming shortened V by 5 bases and J by 0 bases, and 10 bases separated the two germline ends. The CDR3 covers 14 residues.

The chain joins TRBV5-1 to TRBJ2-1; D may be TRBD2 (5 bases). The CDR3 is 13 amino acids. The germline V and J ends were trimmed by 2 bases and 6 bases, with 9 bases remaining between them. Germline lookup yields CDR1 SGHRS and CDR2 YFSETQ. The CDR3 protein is CASSFFTSNEQFF. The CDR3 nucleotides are TGCGCCAGCAGCTTTTTTACTAGCAATGAGCAGTTCTTC.

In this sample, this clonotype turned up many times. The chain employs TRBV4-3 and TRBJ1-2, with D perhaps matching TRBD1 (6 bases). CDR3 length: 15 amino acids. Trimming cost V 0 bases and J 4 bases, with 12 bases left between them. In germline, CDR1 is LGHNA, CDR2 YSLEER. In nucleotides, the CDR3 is TGCGCCAGCAGCCAAGATGTGGAGGGGGGCTATGGCTACACCTTC. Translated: CASSQDVEGGYGYTF.

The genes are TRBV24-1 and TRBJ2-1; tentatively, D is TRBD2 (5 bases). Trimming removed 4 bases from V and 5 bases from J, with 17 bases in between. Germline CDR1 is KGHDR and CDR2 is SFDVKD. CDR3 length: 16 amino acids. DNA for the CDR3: TGTGCCACCAGTGACCCCACAGCGGCCATCCACAATGAGCAGTTCTTC. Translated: CATSDPTAAIHNEQFF.

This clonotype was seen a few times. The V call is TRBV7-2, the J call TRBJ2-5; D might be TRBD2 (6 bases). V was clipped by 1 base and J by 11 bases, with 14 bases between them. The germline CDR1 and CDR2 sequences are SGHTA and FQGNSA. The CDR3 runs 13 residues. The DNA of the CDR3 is TGTGCCAGCAGCTTAGGGACTAAACGGGAGCAGTACTTC. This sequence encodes CASSLGTKREQYF. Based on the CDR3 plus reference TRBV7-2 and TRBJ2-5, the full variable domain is GAGVSQSPSNKVTEKGKDVELRCDPISGHTALYWYRQSLGQGLEFLIYFQGNSAPDKSGLPSDRFSAERTGGSVSTLTIQRTQQEDSAVYLCASSLGTKREQYFGPGTRLLVL.

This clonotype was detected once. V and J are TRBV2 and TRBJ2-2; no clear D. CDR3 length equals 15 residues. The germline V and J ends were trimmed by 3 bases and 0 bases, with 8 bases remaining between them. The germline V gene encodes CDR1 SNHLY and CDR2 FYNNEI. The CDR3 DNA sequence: TGTGCCAGCAGTGAGAACCACCCGAACACCGGGGAGCTGTTTTTT. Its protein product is CASSENHPNTGELFF. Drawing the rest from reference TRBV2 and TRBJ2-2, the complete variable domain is EPEVTQTPSHQVTQMGQEVILRCVPISNHLYFYWYRQILGQKVEFLVSFYNNEISEKSEIFDDQFSVERPDGSNFTLKIRSTKLEDSAMYFCASSENHPNTGELFFGEGSRLTVL.

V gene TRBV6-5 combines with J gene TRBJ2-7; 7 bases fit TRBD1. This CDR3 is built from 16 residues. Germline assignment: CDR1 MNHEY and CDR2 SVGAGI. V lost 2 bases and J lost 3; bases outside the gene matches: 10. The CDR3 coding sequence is TGTGCCAGCAGTTACACCCCTGCGGCAGGGGGCTACGAGCAGTACTTC. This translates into CASSYTPAAGGYEQYF.

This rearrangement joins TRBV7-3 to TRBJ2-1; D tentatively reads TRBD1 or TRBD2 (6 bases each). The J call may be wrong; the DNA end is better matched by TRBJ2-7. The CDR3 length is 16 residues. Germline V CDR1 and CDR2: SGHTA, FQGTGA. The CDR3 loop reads CASSLGGPNSYNEQYF. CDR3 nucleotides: TGTGCCAGCAGCCTTGGGGGGCCGAACTCCTACAATGAGCAGTACTTC.

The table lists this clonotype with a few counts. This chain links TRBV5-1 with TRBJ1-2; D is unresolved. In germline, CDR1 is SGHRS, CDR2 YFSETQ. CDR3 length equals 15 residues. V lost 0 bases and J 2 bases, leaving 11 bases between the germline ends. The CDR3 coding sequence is TGCGCCAGCAGCTTGGATACGGGCCTAAACTATGGCTACACCTTC. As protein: CASSLDTGLNYGYTF.

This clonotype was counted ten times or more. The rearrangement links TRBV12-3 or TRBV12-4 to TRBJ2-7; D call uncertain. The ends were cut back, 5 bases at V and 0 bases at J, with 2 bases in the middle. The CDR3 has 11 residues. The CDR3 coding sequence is TGTGCCAGCAGTAACTCCTACGAGCAGTACTTC. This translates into CASSNSYEQYF.

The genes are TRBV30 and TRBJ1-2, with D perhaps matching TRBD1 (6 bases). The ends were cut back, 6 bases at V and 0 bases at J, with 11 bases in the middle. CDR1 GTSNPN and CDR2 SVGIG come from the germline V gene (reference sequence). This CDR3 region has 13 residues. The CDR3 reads CACWTEANYGYTF. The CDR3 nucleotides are TGTGCCTGTTGGACAGAAGCTAACTATGGCTACACCTTC. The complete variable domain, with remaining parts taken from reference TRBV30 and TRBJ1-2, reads SQTIHQWPATLVQPVGSPLSLECTVEGTSNPNLYWYRQAAGRGLQLLFYSVGIGQISSEVPQNLSASRPQDRQFILSSKKLLLSDSGFYLCACWTEANYGYTFGSGTRLTVV.

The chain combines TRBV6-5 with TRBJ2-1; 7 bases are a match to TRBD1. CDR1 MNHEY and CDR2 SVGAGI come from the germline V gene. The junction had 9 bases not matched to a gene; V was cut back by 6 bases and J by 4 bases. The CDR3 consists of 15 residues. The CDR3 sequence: CASSPTGETYNEQFF. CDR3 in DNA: TGTGCCAGCAGCCCTACAGGGGAGACTTACAATGAGCAGTTCTTC.

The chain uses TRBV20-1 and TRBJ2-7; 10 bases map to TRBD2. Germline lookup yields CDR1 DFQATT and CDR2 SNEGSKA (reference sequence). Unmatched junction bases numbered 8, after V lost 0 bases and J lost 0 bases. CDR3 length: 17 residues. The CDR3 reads CSARDPKGTSDSYEQYF. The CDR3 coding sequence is TGCAGTGCTAGAGATCCCAAAGGGACTAGCGACTCCTACGAGCAGTACTTC.

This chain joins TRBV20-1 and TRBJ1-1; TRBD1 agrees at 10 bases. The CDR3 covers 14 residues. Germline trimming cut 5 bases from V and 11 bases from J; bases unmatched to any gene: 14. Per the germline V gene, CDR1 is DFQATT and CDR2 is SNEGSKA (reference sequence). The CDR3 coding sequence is TGCAGTGCTGATCGGACAGGGGGAAGGATTGACGCTTTCTTT. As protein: CSADRTGGRIDAFF.

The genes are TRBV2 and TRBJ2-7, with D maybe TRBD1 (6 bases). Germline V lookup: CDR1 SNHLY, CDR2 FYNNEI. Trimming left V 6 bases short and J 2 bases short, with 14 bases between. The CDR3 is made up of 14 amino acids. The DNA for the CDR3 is TGTGCCAGCAGAGATAGCAGGGGAGCCTACGAGCAGTACTTC. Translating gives CASRDSRGAYEQYF.

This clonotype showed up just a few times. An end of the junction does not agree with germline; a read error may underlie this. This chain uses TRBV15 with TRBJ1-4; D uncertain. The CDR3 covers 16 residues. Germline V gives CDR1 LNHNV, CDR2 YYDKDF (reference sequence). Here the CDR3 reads CAASRESGILNEKLFF. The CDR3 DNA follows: TGTGCCGCCAGCAGAGAGTCGGGGATACTTAATGAAAAACTGTTTTTT.

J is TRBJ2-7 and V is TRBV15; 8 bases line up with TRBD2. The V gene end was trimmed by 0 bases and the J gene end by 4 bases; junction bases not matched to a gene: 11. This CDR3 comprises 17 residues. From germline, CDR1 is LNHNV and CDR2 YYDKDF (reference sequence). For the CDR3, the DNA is TGTGCCACCAGCAGAGATGTCGGGGGGGCCTGGGGTTACGAGCAGTACTTC. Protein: CATSRDVGGAWGYEQYF.

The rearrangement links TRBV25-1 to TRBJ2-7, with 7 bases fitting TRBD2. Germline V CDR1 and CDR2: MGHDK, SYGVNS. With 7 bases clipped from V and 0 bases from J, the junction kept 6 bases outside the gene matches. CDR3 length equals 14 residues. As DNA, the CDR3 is TGTGCCAGCAAAGGCGGGGGTTACTCCTACGAGCAGTACTTC. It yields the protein CASKGGGYSYEQYF.